The 17 T cell receptor beta chains given below trace back to one sample, sequenced in a study of Japanese encephalitis immunity and Zika vaccine responses. TCRdb recomputed calls from the 5' RACE reads with MiXCR, one row per CDR3 protein. The sample has hundreds of distinct CDR3 sequences, 3.5% to 4.5% seen once; the top ten hold roughly 29%. PBMCs were CFSE-labeled and cultured for less than 7 days with peptide pools at around 1 ug/mL each. Live CD56-CD19-CD16-CD3+CD4+ cells with low CFSE were sorted unfixed as proliferating CD4 T cells. The sample here was antigen-activated CD4+ T cells from blood, cultured, taken during a Zika inactivated vaccine study. These TCRs come from an adult woman who received an inactivated Zika virus vaccine.

This clonotype was recorded many times. Being one base from a much bigger clone, this may be a read error. A read error is likely, as this CDR3 ends without the conserved phenylalanine or tryptophan. V usage is TRBV4-3 and J usage is TRBJ2-1; no reliable D call. This CDR3 contains 11 residues. V lost 4 bases to trimming and J lost 5 bases, with 3 bases between them. CDR1 is LGHNA and CDR2 is YSLEER in the germline V gene. The CDR3 sequence is CASSLDNEQFS. Written as DNA, the CDR3 is TGCGCCAGCAGCCTTGACAATGAGCAGTTCTCC.

By share of the sample, this clonotype is medium-sized. This chain joins TRBV19 and TRBJ1-4; tentatively, D is TRBD1 (5 bases). The CDR3 sequence is 14 residues long. Trimming left V 4 bases short and J 10 bases short, with 16 bases between. Germline lookup yields CDR1 LNHDA and CDR2 SQIVND (reference sequence). For the CDR3, the DNA is TGTGCCAGTAGTAGCGGGACGGCGCATGGAAAACTGTTTTTT. Amino acid sequence: CASSSGTAHGKLFF.

Many counts were recorded for this clonotype. The V and J genes are TRBV6-6 and TRBJ1-5, with D possibly matching TRBD1 (6 bases). The V end was cut by 7 bases, the J end by 6 bases, with 10 bases between. Germline-derived CDR1 and CDR2 are MNHNY and SVGAGI (reference sequence). The CDR3 is 12 amino acids. The CDR3 sequence: CASTAGAQPQHF. CDR3 DNA: TGTGCCAGCACTGCGGGGGCTCAGCCCCAGCATTTT.

This clonotype was observed a few times. This chain links TRBV6-1 with TRBJ1-3; D is unclear. V lost 0 bases and J lost 0, with 12 bases in between. The CDR3 runs to 17 residues. The V gene's germline CDR1 is MNHNS and CDR2 SASEGT. The CDR3: CASSEAPPRHSGNTIYF. CDR3 sequence (DNA): TGTGCCAGCAGTGAAGCCCCCCCCAGACACTCTGGAAACACCATATATTTT.

Within the sample, this clonotype is medium-sized. The chain joins TRBV7-2 to TRBJ1-2, with 7 nucleotides matching TRBD1. V trimming: 4 bases; J trimming: 1 base; junction bases outside the gene matches: 9. The CDR3 has 16 residues. The germline V gene encodes CDR1 SGHTA and CDR2 FQGNSA. This chain's CDR3 is CASSSMGTAINYGYTF. CDR3 coding DNA: TGTGCCAGCAGCTCCATGGGGACAGCCATTAACTATGGCTACACCTTC. Using reference TRBV7-2 and TRBJ1-2 for the parts outside the CDR3, the full variable domain is GAGVSQSPSNKVTEKGKDVELRCDPISGHTALYWYRQSLGQGLEFLIYFQGNSAPDKSGLPSDRFSAERTGGSVSTLTIQRTQQEDSAVYLCASSSMGTAINYGYTFGSGTRLTVV.

In the case of this clonotype: The conserved closing phenylalanine or tryptophan is absent in this CDR3, likely reflecting a read error. The DNA is left out, because the CDR3 cannot be placed on it with certainty; the CDR3 is given as TCRdb lists it. V usage is TRBV20-1 and J usage is TRBJ1-1; the D segment call TRBD1 is taken from the table without a DNA check. The germline V gene has CDR1 DFQATT and CDR2 SNEGSKA (reference sequence). The CDR3 totals 12 residues, both ends included. CDR3 in amino acids: CSTGRGGNEACG.

Sample share makes this clonotype large. The chain recombines TRBV18 with TRBJ2-7; maybe TRBD1 (5 bases). V was clipped by 3 bases and J by 6 bases, with 18 bases between them. Per the germline V gene, CDR1 is KGHSH and CDR2 is LQKENI. This CDR3 has 15 amino acids. The CDR3 protein is CASSPNWGPQGEQYF. In nucleotides, the CDR3 is TGTGCCAGCTCACCGAACTGGGGCCCCCAGGGCGAGCAGTACTTC.

This clonotype is judged medium-sized. The genes are TRBV9 and TRBJ1-1, with 9 bases lining up with TRBD1. With V trimmed by 3 bases and J by 0 bases, 12 bases remained unmatched. There are 18 residues in the CDR3. The germline CDR1 and CDR2 sequences are SGDLS and YYNGEE. The CDR3 region has the DNA TGTGCCAGCAGCGCAGCGACCCCGGGACAGGGAGTGAACACTGAAGCTTTCTTT. It translates to CASSAATPGQGVNTEAFF.

This clonotype was counted ten times or more. This rearrangement joins TRBV15 to TRBJ2-5, with a weak D call TRBD2 (6 bases). The germline gives CDR1 LNHNV, CDR2 YYDKDF (reference sequence). Trimming left V 5 bases short and J 5 bases short, with 9 bases between. The CDR3 has 12 amino acids. In nucleotides, the CDR3 is TGTGCCACCAGCGCGGGGATGGAGACCCAGTACTTC. It specifies CATSAGMETQYF.

Sample share makes this clonotype large. This chain uses TRBV2 with TRBJ1-1, with D possibly being TRBD1 (5 bases). The CDR3 has 13 residues. Germline-derived CDR1 and CDR2 are SNHLY and FYNNEI. V was cut by 6 bases and J by 10 bases, with 18 bases left in between. The CDR3 is CASSPSGALGAFF. The CDR3 nucleotides read TGTGCCAGCAGCCCAAGTGGGGCCCTAGGAGCTTTCTTT. Drawing the rest from reference TRBV2 and TRBJ1-1, the complete variable domain is EPEVTQTPSHQVTQMGQEVILRCVPISNHLYFYWYRQILGQKVEFLVSFYNNEISEKSEIFDDQFSVERPDGSNFTLKIRSTKLEDSAMYFCASSPSGALGAFFGQGTRLTVV.

In its sample, this clonotype is hyperexpanded. V is TRBV2 and J is TRBJ1-1; TRBD1 is a possible D gene (6 bases). The germline V gene encodes CDR1 SNHLY and CDR2 FYNNEI. The CDR3 runs to 13 residues. V shed 5 bases and J shed 10 bases, with 17 bases lying between them. CDR3 region: CASSPQGTLGAFF. The CDR3 DNA is TGTGCCAGCAGTCCACAGGGTACTCTTGGAGCTTTCTTT.

This clonotype counts as large. The rearrangement joins TRBV4-3 to TRBJ2-1; D call uncertain. The CDR3 is made up of 12 amino acids. V was pared by 0 bases and J by 8 bases, with 5 bases between. Germline V CDR1 and CDR2: LGHNA, YSLEER. The CDR3, as DNA: TGCGCCAGCAGCCAAGAGAAGGATGAGCAGTTCTTC. Protein sequence: CASSQEKDEQFF.

In its sample, this clonotype ranks as large. The CDR3: CASSTTTVVGYTF. The CDR3 DNA sequence: TGTGCCAGCAGTACTACGACAGTAGTTGGCTACACCTTC. The gene calls are TRBV6-2 or TRBV6-3 and TRBJ1-2; maybe TRBD1 (5 bases). Between the trimmed V and J ends, which lost 5 bases and 7 bases, there was a span of 14 bases. The CDR3 totals 13 residues. Germline V CDR1 and CDR2: MNHEY, SVGEGT.

This clonotype counts as medium-sized. The chain couples TRBV5-4 to TRBJ1-6, with TRBD1 identical over 10 bases. This CDR3 has 16 amino acids. Germline V CDR1 and CDR2: SGHNT, YYREEE (reference sequence). The J segment lost 5 bases and the V segment lost 4 bases, leaving 6 bases of the junction unmatched. The DNA of the CDR3 is TGTGCCAGCAGCCGTGGACAGGGGGTGCATAATTCACCCCTCCACTTT. Translating gives CASSRGQGVHNSPLHF.

On this clonotype itself: One junction end does not reproduce the germline sequence, and a read error may be involved. This rearrangement joins TRBV12-3 or TRBV12-4 to TRBJ1-1; 9 nucleotides align to TRBD1. The CDR3 is made up of 15 amino acids. The CDR3 protein is CASSLVTGGGTEALF. The CDR3 DNA reads TGTGCCAGCAGTTTAGTGACAGGGGGAGGCACTGAAGCTCTCTTT.

By frequency in the sample, this clonotype is large (0.1 to 1%). The chain links TRBV24-1 to TRBJ1-1; D is uncertain. Trimming removed 4 bases from V and 1 base from J, with 9 bases in between. Germline CDR1 is KGHDR and CDR2 is SFDVKD. The CDR3 sequence is 14 residues long. The DNA for the CDR3 is TGTGCCACCAGTGAGGGTCATAAGAACACTGAAGCTTTCTTT. As protein: CATSEGHKNTEAFF.

This clonotype was observed at least ten times. The rearrangement links TRBV20-1 to TRBJ1-3; the D is unclear. V was clipped by 1 base and J by 4 bases, with 2 bases between them. Germline CDR1 reads DFQATT; CDR2 reads SNEGSKA (reference sequence). The CDR3 runs 11 residues. CDR3 in amino acids: CSARGGNTIYF. The CDR3 nucleotides are TGCAGTGCTAGAGGCGGAAACACCATATATTTT.